Shown below are 12 T cell receptor beta chains from a single sample sequenced in a study of PD-1 blockade in classical Hodgkin lymphoma. Noted time point: cycle 4 day 1 (C4D1), after 5 to 7 weeks of nivolumab. No patient escaped relapse after autologous stem cell transplantation, and brentuximab vedotin exposure varied. Magnetic negative selection was used to purify CD4+ T cells from PBMCs that had been thawed. TCRdb's table, derived via immunoSEQ multiplex PCR, lists solely in-frame clones and lacks some. This sample has 10,000 or so clones, with approximately 81% found just once. The sequencing here drew on CD4+ T cells from blood, taken before the fourth cycle of nivolumab. The receptors were gathered from a human donor with classical Hodgkin lymphoma.

This rearrangement joins TRBV29-1 to TRBJ2-3; 7 positions match TRBD1. CDR3 length equals 14 residues. J lost 3 bases, V lost 5 bases, and 8 bases had no gene match. Germline V gives CDR1 SQVTM, CDR2 ANQGSEA. The CDR3 protein is CSVLQGGPTDTQYF. In nucleotides, the CDR3 is TGCAGCGTTCTGCAAGGGGGCCCTACAGATACGCAGTATTTT.

The chain is built from TRBV6-6 and TRBJ1-5; no reliable D call. The CDR3 loop spans 12 amino acids. With 6 bases removed from V and 6 bases from J, the gap between germline ends came to 9 bases. Looked up from germline, CDR1 is MNHNY and CDR2 is SVGAGI (reference sequence). This CDR3 is CASSVPGQPQHF. DNA for the CDR3: TGTGCCAGCAGCGTACCAGGTCAGCCCCAGCATTTT.

The rearrangement links TRBV5-8 to TRBJ2-7, with 9 bases identical to TRBD2. The CDR3 is 18 amino acids. The germline V gene encodes CDR1 SGHTS and CDR2 YDEGEE. Losses at the gene ends were 4 bases for V and 4 bases for J; bases not matched to a gene: 18. The CDR3 protein is CASSKRRTSARGRYEQYF. DNA for the CDR3: TGTGCCAGCAGCAAGCGCCGGACTAGCGCTCGAGGGCGTTACGAGCAGTACTTC. The full variable domain, in which reference TRBV5-8 and TRBJ2-7 provide the parts outside the CDR3, is EAGVTQSPTHLIKTRGQQATLRCSPISGHTSVYWYQQALGLGLQFLLWYDEGEERNRGNFPPRFSGRQFPNYSSELNVNALELEDSALYLCASSKRRTSARGRYEQYFGPGTRLTVT.

The chain recombines TRBV7-2 with TRBJ2-7; the D gene is possibly TRBD2 (5 bases). Germline CDR1 reads SGHTA; CDR2 reads FQGNSA. This CDR3 is built from 15 residues. Deletions cut 5 bases from V and 4 bases from J, with 18 bases between. Written as DNA, the CDR3 is TGTGCCAGCAGCCGTTCCCGAGGGCGCCAGTACGAGCAGTACTTC. Encoded protein: CASSRSRGRQYEQYF.

This clone was counted only a few times. The CDR3 sequence is CASSQGTLEPQHF. CDR3 DNA: TGTGCCAGCTCCCAGGGCACCTTGGAGCCCCAGCATTTT. V and J are TRBV18 and TRBJ1-5, with D possibly matching TRBD1 (5 bases). CDR3 size: 13 residues. CDR1 and CDR2 from the germline V gene are KGHSH and LQKENI. V lost 6 bases to trimming and J lost 8 bases, with 14 bases between them.

This clone turned up a few times. The chain combines TRBV18 with TRBJ2-5; TRBD1 is a possible D gene (7 bases). The CDR3 runs to 15 residues. CDR1 and CDR2 from the germline V gene are KGHSH and LQKENI. V was clipped by 3 bases and J by 2 bases, with 13 bases between them. The CDR3 here is CASSPQGGPQETQYF. The CDR3 bases are TGTGCCAGCTCACCCCAGGGGGGCCCTCAAGAGACCCAGTACTTC.

Only one count was recorded for this clone. V usage is TRBV11-2 and J usage is TRBJ2-3; TRBD1 matches at 8 bases. CDR1 SGHAT and CDR2 FQNNGV come from the germline V gene. This CDR3 spans 14 amino acids. V shed 3 bases, J shed 6 bases, and the junction held 5 bases outside the gene matches. CDR3 residues: CASSFQGAGDTQYF. As DNA, the CDR3 is TGTGCCAGCAGCTTCCAGGGGGCAGGGGATACGCAGTATTTT.

This clone was picked up a small number of times. The chain uses TRBV5-1 and TRBJ2-5, with TRBD1 identical over 7 bases. Germline loops: CDR1 SGHRS, CDR2 YFSETQ. CDR3 length: 14 residues. The V gene end was trimmed by 5 bases and the J gene end by 1 base; junction bases not matched to a gene: 5. Written as DNA, the CDR3 is TGCGCCAGCAGGGCCGGGACAGCCCAAGAGACCCAGTACTTC. Amino acids: CASRAGTAQETQYF. The complete variable domain, with remaining parts taken from reference TRBV5-1 and TRBJ2-5, reads KAGVTQTPRYLIKTRGQQVTLSCSPISGHRSVSWYQQTPGQGLQFLFEYFSETQRNKGNFPGRFSGRQFSNSRSEMNVSTLELGDSALYLCASRAGTAQETQYFGPGTRLLVL.

A word on this clone: The junction departs from the called germline gene at one end, perhaps through a read error. The chain employs TRBV10-3 and TRBJ2-2; tentative D call: TRBD1 (6 bases). Germline assignment: CDR1 ENHRY and CDR2 SYGVKD. The CDR3 contains 15 residues. CDR3 in amino acids: CASSDGQSYTGELFF. The DNA of the CDR3 is TGTGCCAGCAGTGACGGACAGTCTTACACCGGGGAGCTGTTTTTT.

V usage is TRBV7-2 and J usage is TRBJ2-1; D assignment may be TRBD1 or TRBD2 (5 bases each). CDR3 length equals 13 residues. V was clipped by 5 bases and J by 6 bases, with 11 bases between them. Germline V gene sequence: CDR1 SGHTA, CDR2 FQGNSA. The CDR3 spells CASSPRDGNEQFF. The CDR3 nucleotides are TGTGCCAGCAGCCCTCGGGACGGCAATGAGCAGTTCTTC.

The V gene is TRBV5-6, the J gene TRBJ1-2; D unresolved. Germline assignment: CDR1 SGHDT and CDR2 YYEEEE. V shed 4 bases and J shed 7 bases, with 23 bases lying between them. The CDR3 is 16 residues long. The CDR3 DNA reads TGTGCCAGCAGCCCGTCCATTGACGGATGGACTAGTGGCTACACCTTC. Its protein is CASSPSIDGWTSGYTF.

A single count supports this clone. The rearrangement uses TRBV28 and TRBJ2-7, with D tentatively TRBD1 or TRBD2 (5 bases each). Germline V gives CDR1 MDHEN, CDR2 SYDVKM. V lost 2 bases to trimming and J lost 1 base, with 12 bases between them. The CDR3 is made up of 15 amino acids. The CDR3 loop reads CASSLSTGRSYEQYF. DNA for the CDR3: TGTGCCAGCAGTTTAAGTACGGGACGATCCTACGAGCAGTACTTC.